This section outlines one TCR beta chain sequence together with its context. The repertoire was sequenced with immunoSEQ multiplex PCR; TCRdb's copy has only in-frame clones and lacks some. The table has 300,000 to 450,000 clones, around 87% seen once. Germline V CDR1 and CDR2: MDHEN, SYDVKM. The V segment lost 5 bases and the J segment 0 bases; nucleotides outside the gene matches: 6. The CDR3 runs 15 residues. These data come from a study of blood T cell repertoires in COVID-19. The source is a woman in her thirties with COVID-19, enrolled during active disease. Sequencing input: peripheral blood. V and J are TRBV28 and TRBJ2-7; TRBD1 agrees at 8 bases. Here the CDR3 reads CASSMGTGSSYEQYF. The CDR3 bases are TGTGCCAGCAGTATGGGGACAGGATCCTCCTACGAGCAGTACTTC.